Listed here are 3 T cell receptor beta chains from one sample, sequenced in a study of blood T cell repertoires in COVID-19 (dated by TCRdb to about 2020). Libraries came from the immunoSEQ multiplex PCR assay. Drawn from immuneACCESS, this table holds only the in-frame rearrangements with V and J called that TCRdb kept. Clones are partly lost; checked studies trace under half to an unresolved V gene and leave the rest unexplained. The sample table holds fewer than 300,000 clones, of which around 83% were seen once. In total, the top ten clones hold approximately 6% of the sample. Sequenced input: peripheral blood. The source of these receptors is an elderly man with acute or convalescent COVID-19.

This sequence joins TRBV9 and TRBJ2-1, with D perhaps TRBD1 (7 bases). The CDR3 spans 16 residues. From germline, CDR1 is SGDLS and CDR2 YYNGEE. The ends were cut back, 4 bases at V and 7 bases at J, with 21 bases in the middle. The CDR3, as DNA: TGTGCCAGCAGCACCCCCCAGGGGGGAAGGCGGAATGAGCAGTTCTTC. It is translated as CASSTPQGGRRNEQFF.

The rearrangement joins TRBV18 to TRBJ2-3; D may be TRBD2 (5 bases). CDR3 length: 14 residues. Germline V gene data show CDR1 as KGHSH and CDR2 as LQKENI. Trimming stripped 6 bases from V and 2 bases from J, with 12 bases between. The DNA for the CDR3 is TGTGCCAGCTCCGACGGAGGTGCCACAGATACGCAGTATTTT. Its protein is CASSDGGATDTQYF.

This chain joins TRBV5-1 and TRBJ2-1; TRBD2 matches at 8 bases. There are 14 residues in the CDR3. Looked up from germline, CDR1 is SGHRS and CDR2 is YFSETQ. Trimming took 0 bases from V and 9 from J; bases not matched to a gene: 5. The CDR3 DNA follows: TGCGCCAGCAGCTTGGCCCGGGAGGGCGGTGAGCAGTTCTTC. This sequence encodes CASSLAREGGEQFF. The full variable domain, its missing parts supplied by reference TRBV5-1 and TRBJ2-1, is KAGVTQTPRYLIKTRGQQVTLSCSPISGHRSVSWYQQTPGQGLQFLFEYFSETQRNKGNFPGRFSGRQFSNSRSEMNVSTLELGDSALYLCASSLAREGGEQFFGPGTRLTVL.